This T cell receptor (beta chain) was documented in a study of cytomegalovirus exposure and HLA in healthy donors. Study observations and caveats: Further analysis, carried out later, found HLA-associated TCR beta chains more clonally expanded than equally common other chains.

Concerning this clone: What it binds is not known.

The PCR contained 60 Vbeta and 13 Jbeta primers. Data came from immunoSEQ multiplex PCR; TCRdb stores just in-frame clones and leaves some out. The sample has over 90,000 clones; roughly two thirds are singletons. The CDR3 extends over 16 amino acids. Germline V gene data show CDR1 as MNHEY and CDR2 as SVGAGI. The V and J ends lost 0 bases and 8 bases, in that order; junction bases with no gene match: 9. The chain has TRBV6-5 and TRBJ1-2; 10 nucleotides align to TRBD1. The source material was PBMCs. The sequence derives from a woman aged 50 to 60 in good health and CMV-seropositive. CDR3 sequence (DNA): TGTGCCAGCAGTTACTCCCGATTTGGACAGGGGGACGGCTACACCTTC. It translates to CASSYSRFGQGDGYTF.